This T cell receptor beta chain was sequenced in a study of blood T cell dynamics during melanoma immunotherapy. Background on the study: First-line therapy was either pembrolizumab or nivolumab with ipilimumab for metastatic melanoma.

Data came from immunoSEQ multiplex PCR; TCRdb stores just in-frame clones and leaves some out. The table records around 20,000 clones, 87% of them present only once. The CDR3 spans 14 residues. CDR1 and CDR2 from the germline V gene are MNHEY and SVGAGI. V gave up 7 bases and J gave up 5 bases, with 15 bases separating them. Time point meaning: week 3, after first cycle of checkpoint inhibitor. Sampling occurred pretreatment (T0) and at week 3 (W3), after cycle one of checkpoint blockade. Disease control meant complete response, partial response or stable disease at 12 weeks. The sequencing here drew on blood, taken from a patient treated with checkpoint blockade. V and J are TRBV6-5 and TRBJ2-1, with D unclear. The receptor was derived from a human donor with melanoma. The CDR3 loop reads CASTRGVQDNEQFF. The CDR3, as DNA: TGTGCCAGCACGCGTGGGGTTCAAGACAATGAGCAGTTCTTC.